This T cell receptor beta chain was identified during a study of Ad26.COV2.S vaccination and SARS-CoV-2 variants. V was cut by 5 bases and J by 4 bases, with 18 bases left in between. CDR3 length: 16 amino acids. Germline V gene data show CDR1 as LGHDT and CDR2 as YNNKEL (reference sequence). Clones were read by immunoSEQ multiplex PCR, and TCRdb kept only the in-frame ones, dropping some. This table holds some 340,000 clones, about 85% found once. The treatment was: around 19 received Ad26.COV2.S at low or high dose, single or two shots; 5 received placebo; per-sample allocation not given. After the first vaccine or placebo injection, samples were drawn on day 63. Boston hosted the donor, who was an adult aged 18-55 years.

The sequence derives from a person between 18 and 65 years old who received the Ad26.COV2.S COVID-19 vaccine or a placebo. The chain couples TRBV3-1 (or the pseudogene TRBV3-2) to TRBJ1-3; D uncertain. The sequences come from peripheral blood, collected in a trial of Ad26.COV2.S vaccine versus placebo. This chain's CDR3 is CASSSRRESGGNTIYF. The CDR3 nucleotides read TGTGCCAGCAGCTCTAGGAGGGAGTCGGGGGGAAACACCATATATTTT.